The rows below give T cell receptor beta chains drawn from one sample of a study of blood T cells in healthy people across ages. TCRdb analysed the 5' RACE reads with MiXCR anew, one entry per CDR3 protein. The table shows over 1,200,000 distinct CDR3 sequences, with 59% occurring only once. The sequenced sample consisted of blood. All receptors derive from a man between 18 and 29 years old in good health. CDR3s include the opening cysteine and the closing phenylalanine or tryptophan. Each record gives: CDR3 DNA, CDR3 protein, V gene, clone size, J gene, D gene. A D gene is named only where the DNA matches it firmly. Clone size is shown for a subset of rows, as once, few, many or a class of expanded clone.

cdr3_nt: TGCAGCGTTGTACCCCTCGGGACAGAAGACTACGAGCAGTACTTC; cdr3_aa: CSVVPLGTEDYEQYF; v_call: TRBV29-1; clone_size: few; j_call: TRBJ2-7; d_call: TRBD1
cdr3_nt: TGTGCCATCAGTGATCTGGGGGCTACCTACGAGCAGTACTTC; cdr3_aa: CAISDLGATYEQYF; v_call: TRBV10-3; clone_size: few; j_call: TRBJ2-7; d_call: .
cdr3_nt: TGTGCCAGTAGTTGGACAGGCGGGAACCACCAAGAGACCCAGTACTTC; cdr3_aa: CASSWTGGNHQETQYF; v_call: TRBV19; clone_size: .; j_call: TRBJ2-5; d_call: .
cdr3_nt: TGTGCCATCAGTGAGACGAGCAACGGGGGCACCGCACCCCTCCACTTT; cdr3_aa: CAISETSNGGTAPLHF; v_call: TRBV10-3; clone_size: .; j_call: TRBJ1-6; d_call: .
cdr3_nt: TGTGCCAGCACACTCTCCGAGAGAGCCTTCACAGATACGCAGTATTTT; cdr3_aa: CASTLSERAFTDTQYF; v_call: TRBV12-3/TRBV12-4; clone_size: .; j_call: TRBJ2-3; d_call: .
cdr3_nt: TGCGCCAGCAGCCCCTTGTACGATATGGATCAGCCCCAGCATTTT; cdr3_aa: CASSPLYDMDQPQHF; v_call: TRBV4-1; clone_size: .; j_call: TRBJ1-5; d_call: .
cdr3_nt: TGTGCCAGCAGTGAAAACCTAGCGGGGGGTAGCACAGATACGCAGTATTTT; cdr3_aa: CASSENLAGGSTDTQYF; v_call: TRBV7-2; clone_size: .; j_call: TRBJ2-3; d_call: TRBD2
cdr3_nt: TGCGCCAGCAGCCAAGAAGGCCCTAGCGGGGGTTCCTACGAGCAGTACTTC; cdr3_aa: CASSQEGPSGGSYEQYF; v_call: TRBV4-3; clone_size: .; j_call: TRBJ2-7; d_call: TRBD2
cdr3_nt: TGTGCCAGCAGTTTAAAAAGGGGGGGGCGGCCCCCTCAAGAGACCCAGTACTTC; cdr3_aa: CASSLKRGGRPPQETQYF; v_call: TRBV28; clone_size: few; j_call: TRBJ2-5; d_call: .
cdr3_nt: TGCAGCGTTGTTTGGCGGTACGGGAATGAGCAGTTCTTC; cdr3_aa: CSVVWRYGNEQFF; v_call: TRBV29-1; clone_size: few; j_call: TRBJ2-1; d_call: .
cdr3_nt: TGCAGTGCTAGAGATGCGGAGAGCTCCTACGAGCAGTACTTC; cdr3_aa: CSARDAESSYEQYF; v_call: TRBV20-1; clone_size: few; j_call: TRBJ2-7; d_call: .
cdr3_nt: TGTGCCAGCAGCTTAAGTGGACAGGATGGCTACACCTTC; cdr3_aa: CASSLSGQDGYTF; v_call: TRBV7-2; clone_size: .; j_call: TRBJ1-2; d_call: TRBD1
cdr3_nt: TGTGCCAGCAGTACGTTCCGGGGCCTGAACACTGAAGCTTTCTTT; cdr3_aa: CASSTFRGLNTEAFF; v_call: TRBV6-5; clone_size: .; j_call: TRBJ1-1; d_call: .
cdr3_nt: TGCAGTGCTAGAGATCTAGCGGGGGTCCGTGAGACCCAGTACTTC; cdr3_aa: CSARDLAGVRETQYF; v_call: TRBV20-1; clone_size: few; j_call: TRBJ2-5; d_call: TRBD2
cdr3_nt: TGTGCCAGCAGTTTGAATGGGGTCCGACTCACAGATACGCAGTATTTT; cdr3_aa: CASSLNGVRLTDTQYF; v_call: TRBV27; clone_size: few; j_call: TRBJ2-3; d_call: .
cdr3_nt: TGTGCCACCAGCTTACGAAACAGGGGTGAAGAGACCCAGTACTTC; cdr3_aa: CATSLRNRGEETQYF; v_call: TRBV15; clone_size: .; j_call: TRBJ2-5; d_call: TRBD1
cdr3_nt: TGTGCCAGCAGCTTATGGGGTGAGGAGCAGTACTTC; cdr3_aa: CASSLWGEEQYF; v_call: TRBV7-9; clone_size: .; j_call: TRBJ2-5; d_call: .
cdr3_nt: TGCGCCAGCAGCCAAGGCTCTCAGCCCCAGCATTTT; cdr3_aa: CASSQGSQPQHF; v_call: TRBV3-1; clone_size: many; j_call: TRBJ1-5; d_call: .
cdr3_nt: TGTGCCATCAGCCAAGACAGGGATGGCTATGGCTACACCTTC; cdr3_aa: CAISQDRDGYGYTF; v_call: TRBV10-3; clone_size: few; j_call: TRBJ1-2; d_call: TRBD1
cdr3_nt: TGTGCCAGCCGCTACGAGGGTGTAGGGGCCAACGTCCTGACTTTC; cdr3_aa: CASRYEGVGANVLTF; v_call: TRBV12-3/TRBV12-4; clone_size: .; j_call: TRBJ2-6; d_call: .
cdr3_nt: TGCGCCAGCAGCCGATGGGGACCAGACGAAAAACTGTTTTTT; cdr3_aa: CASSRWGPDEKLFF; v_call: TRBV5-1; clone_size: .; j_call: TRBJ1-4; d_call: .
cdr3_nt: TGCAGTGCTAGAGGACCGGCCGGGGAGCTGTTTTTT; cdr3_aa: CSARGPAGELFF; v_call: TRBV20-1; clone_size: .; j_call: TRBJ2-2; d_call: .
cdr3_nt: TGTGCCAGCAAACCTAAGGGGGAATTCTTCACAGATACGCAGTATTTT; cdr3_aa: CASKPKGEFFTDTQYF; v_call: TRBV6-2/TRBV6-3; clone_size: .; j_call: TRBJ2-3; d_call: .